This TCR beta chain was captured by sequencing in a study of blood T cell repertoires in COVID-19 (TCRdb year 2020). The study in broad terms: Samples from collaborators originated in the United States, Italy and Spain and spanned both the acute and convalescent phases of COVID-19. The prospective study material was composed of cDNA or gDNA derived from T cells, B-cell-depleted T cells, or PBMCs. Subjects who had been exposed to COVID-19, were actively infected with it, or had recovered from it provided the deeply sampled blood TCRbeta repertoires that made up the dataset. The repertoires were released in a freely available public database meant as a resource for research on the immune response to SARS-CoV-2. The samples were drawn from the first 160 participants of the ongoing ImmuneRACE study and from 1,254 subjects provided by 6 global collaborators. The sample metadata nearly always contained a de-identified subject ID, COVID-19 status, age in years and sex. HLA class I and class II types, where available, came from metadata supplied by the sample provider rather than from assay-based typing. On the study overall, not on this receptor specifically: How much clinical and demographic metadata was included differed by source and by participant, and the metadata was provided uncurated.

Clipping removes 5 bases from V and 7 bases from J, with 13 as the unmatched junction base count. The germline V gene supplies CDR1 SGHVS and CDR2 FNYEAQ. Measured from the cysteine to the phenylalanine, the CDR3 is 15 residues long. Left in the record is the CDR3 DNA by itself, 45 bases read in frame from the first base. TCRbeta CDR3 regions were amplified from genomic DNA by means of the immunoSEQ Assay, a bias-controlled multiplex PCR. Concerning the study's data processing: Within the assay, amplification of reference gene primers was used to estimate how many nucleated cells each sample contained. To quantify the absolute abundance of each unique TCRbeta CDR3 rearrangement, sequence reads were collapsed and filtered. For each sample, productive Simpson clonality was calculated as the square root of Simpson's diversity index across productive rearrangements. As stored in TCRdb, this immuneACCESS dataset retains in-frame rearrangements with V and J assigned. A fraction of the clones does not appear; measured against another copy, unresolved V genes explain less than half of the discrepancy, and the remainder lacks a known reason. V, J and clone size are taken as reported in that table, and D and trimming were inferred from the DNA itself. The sample table holds roughly 260,000 clones, of which roughly nine tenths were seen once. Together, the top ten hold 2% to 2.5% of the sample.

Another Seattle source contributed samples from volunteer blood donors who had recovered from COVID-19. The collaborating institutions used their own protocols to collect whole blood in K2EDTA tubes. For TCRbeta analysis, collaborators shipped samples in one of three forms: frozen whole blood, isolated PBMCs, or DNA extracted from either of those sample types. For this clone: No antigen is known for it. Nothing much larger sits one base from this clone, and base qualities are not available.

This sequence uses TRBV7-6 and TRBJ1-2, with 7 bases in between that match TRBD1. This TCR was recovered from a woman between 50 and 59 years old who had recovered from COVID-19. Sequenced material: peripheral blood. The CDR3 region has the sequence CASSPLEGAFGGYTF. The DNA sequence reads TGTGCCAGCAGCCCCTTGGAGGGGGCCTTTGGTGGCTACACCTTC.